The rows below give T cell receptor beta chains drawn from one sample of a study of cytomegalovirus exposure and HLA in healthy donors. Clones were read by immunoSEQ multiplex PCR, and TCRdb kept only the in-frame ones, dropping some. The sample includes fewer than 100,000 clones, about 70% seen only once; the top ten take 1.2%. Material for sequencing was PBMCs. All receptors come from a female donor in good health and CMV-seronegative. Each CDR3 is given with its conserved first and last residue. A D gene is named only where the DNA matches it firmly. Only some rows state a clone size, as once, few, many or a class for expanded clones.

cdr3_nt: TGCGCCAGCGGGGACAGTGGTTACATTCAGTACTTC
cdr3_aa: CASGDSGYIQYF
j_call: TRBJ2-4
d_call: TRBD1
clone_size: NA
v_call: TRBV5-1

cdr3_nt: TGTGCCAGCTCACCACGGCTAGCGGGAACCGGTGAGCAGTTCTTC
cdr3_aa: CASSPRLAGTGEQFF
j_call: TRBJ2-1
d_call: TRBD2
clone_size: NA
v_call: TRBV18

cdr3_nt: TGTGCCAGCAGCTTAGTGGCAGGGTCGGCCAATAATGAAAAACTGTTTTTT
cdr3_aa: CASSLVAGSANNEKLFF
j_call: TRBJ1-4
d_call: NA
clone_size: NA
v_call: TRBV7-6

cdr3_nt: TGTGCCATCCTCGACAGGGGAGGGGGCTACACCTTC
cdr3_aa: CAILDRGGGYTF
j_call: TRBJ1-2
d_call: TRBD1
clone_size: once
v_call: TRBV10-3

cdr3_nt: TGTGCCACCAGCAGTCACCGGACTAGCGGGATCTCCTACGAGCAGTACTTC
cdr3_aa: CATSSHRTSGISYEQYF
j_call: TRBJ2-7
d_call: TRBD2
clone_size: NA
v_call: TRBV15

cdr3_nt: TGCGCCAGCAGCTTGGTAGGAGACCGAGGGGAGACCCAGTACTTC
cdr3_aa: CASSLVGDRGETQYF
j_call: TRBJ2-5
d_call: NA
clone_size: NA
v_call: TRBV5-1

cdr3_nt: TGTGCCAGCAGTGACCTAGCGGGGTCCACAGATACGCAGTATTTT
cdr3_aa: CASSDLAGSTDTQYF
j_call: TRBJ2-3
d_call: TRBD2
clone_size: few
v_call: TRBV6-4

cdr3_nt: TGCGCCAGCACCATCCAACAGGGGATGGGCACCGGGGAGCTGTTTTTT
cdr3_aa: CASTIQQGMGTGELFF
j_call: TRBJ2-2
d_call: TRBD1
clone_size: NA
v_call: TRBV5-1

cdr3_nt: TGCGCCAGCAGGGCCCATGGAGGGGAGCAGTTCTTC
cdr3_aa: CASRAHGGEQFF
j_call: TRBJ2-1
d_call: NA
clone_size: NA
v_call: TRBV10-1

cdr3_nt: TGTGCCAGCAGGGGGCTGGATGAAAAACTGTTTTTT
cdr3_aa: CASRGLDEKLFF
j_call: TRBJ1-4
d_call: NA
clone_size: NA
v_call: TRBV6-1

cdr3_nt: TGCGCCAGCAGTCAATCGCCCCAACAGGGCCTGAACACTGAAGCTTTCTTT
cdr3_aa: CASSQSPQQGLNTEAFF
j_call: TRBJ1-1
d_call: NA
clone_size: NA
v_call: TRBV23-1

cdr3_nt: TGTGCCAGCAGCAAACAGGGCACTGAAGCTTTCTTT
cdr3_aa: CASSKQGTEAFF
j_call: TRBJ1-1
d_call: NA
clone_size: NA
v_call: TRBV6-6

cdr3_nt: TGTGCCAGCAGCCTCATAGACAGGGCGCCGTTCTTC
cdr3_aa: CASSLIDRAPFF
j_call: TRBJ2-1
d_call: TRBD1
clone_size: NA
v_call: TRBV14

cdr3_nt: TGTGCCAGCAGCCCGCTCGGGGGGCTTTACAATGAGCAGTTCTTC
cdr3_aa: CASSPLGGLYNEQFF
j_call: TRBJ2-1
d_call: NA
clone_size: NA
v_call: TRBV7-2

cdr3_nt: TGTGCCTGGAGTGTCGGGCTAGCGGGAAGTAATGAGCAGTTCTTC
cdr3_aa: CAWSVGLAGSNEQFF
j_call: TRBJ2-1
d_call: TRBD2
clone_size: NA
v_call: TRBV30

cdr3_nt: TGCAGCGTTGTCGGGACAGGGTTATACGAGCAGTACTTC
cdr3_aa: CSVVGTGLYEQYF
j_call: TRBJ2-7
d_call: TRBD1
clone_size: NA
v_call: TRBV29-1

cdr3_nt: TGTGCCAGCAGCTCCTACGGGGGGAACAACAATGAGCAGTTCTTC
cdr3_aa: CASSSYGGNNNEQFF
j_call: TRBJ2-1
d_call: TRBD2
clone_size: once
v_call: TRBV11-2

cdr3_nt: TGTGCCTGGAGGTGGGACAGAGTGAACACTGAAGCTTTCTTT
cdr3_aa: CAWRWDRVNTEAFF
j_call: TRBJ1-1
d_call: TRBD1
clone_size: few
v_call: TRBV30

cdr3_nt: TGTGCCAGCAGTGAAGCGAGCACAGATACGCAGTATTTT
cdr3_aa: CASSEASTDTQYF
j_call: TRBJ2-3
d_call: NA
clone_size: few
v_call: TRBV6-4

cdr3_nt: TGTGCCACCAGCCGGGACAGGACTTACGAGCAGTACTTC
cdr3_aa: CATSRDRTYEQYF
j_call: TRBJ2-7
d_call: TRBD1
clone_size: NA
v_call: TRBV15

cdr3_nt: TGTGCCAGCAGTTTAACAGGGGATCAGCCCCAGCATTTT
cdr3_aa: CASSLTGDQPQHF
j_call: TRBJ1-5
d_call: TRBD1
clone_size: many
v_call: TRBV28

cdr3_nt: TGTGCCAGCGAGCCCCTCTATGCATCGACAGGGGGGGGTTACGAGCAGTACTTC
cdr3_aa: CASEPLYASTGGGYEQYF
j_call: TRBJ2-7
d_call: TRBD1
clone_size: NA
v_call: TRBV28

cdr3_nt: TGTGCCAGCGCGGGATCTACCTGGGCTACGCAGTATTTT
cdr3_aa: CASAGSTWATQYF
j_call: TRBJ2-3
d_call: NA
clone_size: NA
v_call: TRBV14

cdr3_nt: TGTGCCAGCAGCTCCGGGAATCTCTACGAGCAGTACTTC
cdr3_aa: CASSSGNLYEQYF
j_call: TRBJ2-7
d_call: NA
clone_size: NA
v_call: TRBV7-2

cdr3_nt: TGTGCCAGCAGCTTAGAGGGGGCCCTTACAAAGTTCTTC
cdr3_aa: CASSLEGALTKFF
j_call: TRBJ2-1
d_call: TRBD1
clone_size: NA
v_call: TRBV7-9

cdr3_nt: TGTGCCAGCAGCGCAAGGACAGGGAAAAATGAAAAACTGTTTTTT
cdr3_aa: CASSARTGKNEKLFF
j_call: TRBJ1-4
d_call: TRBD1
clone_size: NA
v_call: TRBV5-4

cdr3_nt: TGCAGCGTTACAGTGAACACTGAAGCTTTCTTT
cdr3_aa: CSVTVNTEAFF
j_call: TRBJ1-1
d_call: NA
clone_size: medium-sized
v_call: TRBV29-1

cdr3_nt: TGTGCCAGCAGCACCGAACAGGGATACTATGGCTACACCTTC
cdr3_aa: CASSTEQGYYGYTF
j_call: TRBJ1-2
d_call: NA
clone_size: NA
v_call: TRBV5-6

cdr3_nt: TGTGCCAGCAGTTTACCCCTTTTCGGGAGCGGGGGGAGATCCCAAACCTCCTACGAGCAGTACTTC
cdr3_aa: CASSLPLFGSGGRSQTSYEQYF
j_call: TRBJ2-7
d_call: TRBD2
clone_size: NA
v_call: TRBV28

cdr3_nt: TGTGCCAGCAGTTCGGGCACAGATACGCAGTATTTT
cdr3_aa: CASSSGTDTQYF
j_call: TRBJ2-3
d_call: NA
clone_size: NA
v_call: TRBV6-5

cdr3_nt: TGTGCCAGTAGTATAGACAGGGCGCCCTATGGCTACACCTTC
cdr3_aa: CASSIDRAPYGYTF
j_call: TRBJ1-2
d_call: NA
clone_size: NA
v_call: TRBV19

cdr3_nt: TGTGCCAGCAGCCAACGGACAGGACAGTCCTACGAGCAGTACTTC
cdr3_aa: CASSQRTGQSYEQYF
j_call: TRBJ2-7
d_call: TRBD1
clone_size: NA
v_call: TRBV7-9

cdr3_nt: TGCGCCAGCAGCCGGGAAGCGGCATCTATAGGTGTCTACGAGCAGTACTTC
cdr3_aa: CASSREAASIGVYEQYF
j_call: TRBJ2-7
d_call: NA
clone_size: NA
v_call: TRBV4-3